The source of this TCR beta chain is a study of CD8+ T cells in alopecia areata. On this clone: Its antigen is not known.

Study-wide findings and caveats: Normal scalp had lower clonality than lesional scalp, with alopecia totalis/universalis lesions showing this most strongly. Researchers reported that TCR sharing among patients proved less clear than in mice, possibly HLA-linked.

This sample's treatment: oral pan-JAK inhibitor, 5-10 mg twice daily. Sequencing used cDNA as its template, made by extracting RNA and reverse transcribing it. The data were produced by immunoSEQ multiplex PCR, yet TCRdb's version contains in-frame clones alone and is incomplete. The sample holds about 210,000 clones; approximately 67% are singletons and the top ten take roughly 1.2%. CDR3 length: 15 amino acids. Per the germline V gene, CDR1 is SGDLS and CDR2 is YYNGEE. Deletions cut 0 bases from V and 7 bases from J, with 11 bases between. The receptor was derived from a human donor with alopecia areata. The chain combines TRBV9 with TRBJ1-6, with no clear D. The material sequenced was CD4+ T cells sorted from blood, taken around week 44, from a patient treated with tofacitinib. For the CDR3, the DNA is TGTGCCAGCAGCGTAGAGGCCCGCGCGAATTCACCCCTCCACTTT. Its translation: CASSVEARANSPLHF.